The next 30 T cell receptor beta chains were all read from a single sample in a study of glioma-infiltrating T cells after dendritic cell vaccination. Profiling relied on immunoSEQ multiplex PCR, and the TCRdb table lists in-frame clones only, not all of them. Of roughly 50,000 clones listed, around 91% were seen once; the top ten hold less than 6.5%. Described time point: after dendritic cell vaccination, including at tumor progression/relapse. Material: blood, obtained after dendritic cell vaccination. These receptor sequences come from a human donor with glioblastoma.

The chain uses TRBV9 and TRBJ2-1; D is possibly TRBD1 (6 bases). The V end was cut by 0 bases, the J end by 0 bases, with 16 bases between. Germline-derived CDR1 and CDR2 are SGDLS and YYNGEE. This CDR3 comprises 18 residues. CDR3 region: CASSVEGHMINSYNEQFF. In DNA, the CDR3 is TGTGCCAGCAGCGTAGAGGGACACATGATCAACTCCTACAATGAGCAGTTCTTC.

V usage is TRBV5-6 and J usage is TRBJ2-7, with D perhaps TRBD1 (8 bases). CDR3 size: 14 residues. From germline, CDR1 is SGHDT and CDR2 YYEEEE. Deletions cut 6 bases from V and 2 bases from J, with 15 bases between. Written as DNA, the CDR3 is TGTGCCAGCACCCTACAGGGGGGGACCTACGAGCAGTACTTC. This encodes CASTLQGGTYEQYF.

V gene TRBV7-9 combines with J gene TRBJ2-2; D is ambiguous. The CDR3 totals 12 residues. The V gene lost 1 base and the J gene lost 6 bases, with 3 bases spanning the gap. Germline V gene lookup returns CDR1 SEHNR and CDR2 FQNEAQ (reference sequence). As DNA, the CDR3 is TGTGCCAGCAGCTTAGTATCCGGGGAGCTGTTTTTT. This codes for CASSLVSGELFF.

This clone was seen once. The J gene is TRBJ2-7, the V gene TRBV27; D possibly corresponds to TRBD1 (5 bases). The CDR3 is made up of 15 amino acids. Germline CDR1 and CDR2: MNHEY and SMNVEV (reference sequence). V was trimmed by 2 bases and J by 6 bases, leaving 17 bases between them. CDR3 amino acids: CASSLSQQAVSEQYF. CDR3 DNA: TGTGCCAGCAGTTTAAGTCAACAGGCGGTCTCCGAGCAGTACTTC.

In DNA, the CDR3 is TGTGCCACCAGCAGCGACCCAGGGGGTGAAGCTTTCTTT. Its translation is CATSSDPGGEAFF. V gene TRBV15 combines with J gene TRBJ1-1; 7 bases line up with TRBD1. Trimming at V came to 3 bases and at J to 7 bases, leaving 5 bases not matched to a gene. The CDR3 totals 13 residues. Germline V gene sequence: CDR1 LNHNV, CDR2 YYDKDF (reference sequence). Using reference TRBV15 and TRBJ1-1 for the parts outside the CDR3, the full variable domain is DAMVIQNPRYQVTQFGKPVTLSCSQTLNHNVMYWYQQKSSQAPKLLFHYYDKDFNNEADTPDNFQSRRPNTSFCFLDIRSPGLGDTAMYLCATSSDPGGEAFFGQGTRLTVV.

This clone has more than one count but fewer than ten. The genes are TRBV28 and TRBJ1-4; no firm D call. V shed 6 bases and J shed 7 bases, with 24 bases lying between them. Germline assignment: CDR1 MDHEN and CDR2 SYDVKM. CDR3 size: 17 residues. This CDR3 is CASSSVVWAVDSEKLFF. CDR3 bases: TGTGCCAGCAGCTCCGTTGTATGGGCAGTTGATTCTGAAAAACTGTTTTTT. The full variable domain, rest sourced from reference TRBV28 and TRBJ1-4, is DVKVTQSSRYLVKRTGEKVFLECVQDMDHENMFWYRQDPGLGLRLIYFSYDVKMKEKGDIPEGYSVSREKKERFSLILESASTNQTSMYLCASSSVVWAVDSEKLFFGSGTQLSVL.

The chain recombines TRBV9 with TRBJ2-1; TRBD2 matches at 7 bases. The ends lost 4 bases at V and 0 bases at J; junction bases unmatched: 4. CDR1 is SGDLS and CDR2 is YYNGEE in the germline V gene. The CDR3 has 15 residues. CDR3 loop: CASSSGLISYNEQFF. The CDR3 region has the DNA TGTGCCAGCAGCTCGGGACTAATCTCCTACAATGAGCAGTTCTTC.

The gene calls are TRBV10-3 and TRBJ2-1, with 11 bases aligning to TRBD2. The CDR3 sequence is 17 residues long. The ends lost 4 bases at V and 5 bases at J; junction bases unmatched: 10. Germline assignment: CDR1 ENHRY and CDR2 SYGVKD. The DNA of the CDR3 is TGTGCCATCAGTGGGTCGAGTAGCGGGAGGGACAACAATGAGCAGTTCTTC. Translating gives CAISGSSSGRDNNEQFF.

The chain joins TRBV11-2 to TRBJ2-5; 8 nucleotides line up with TRBD2. Per the germline V gene, CDR1 is SGHAT and CDR2 is FQNNGV. The CDR3 has 13 amino acids. V dropped 5 bases and J dropped 5; count of bases not matched to a gene: 4. This chain's CDR3 is CASSPPGGETQYF. The CDR3 DNA reads TGTGCCAGCAGCCCGCCGGGAGGGGAGACCCAGTACTTC.

This sequence joins TRBV5-1 and TRBJ2-2, with D tentatively TRBD2 (6 bases). V shed 5 bases and J shed 7 bases, with 15 bases lying between them. Germline V gene data show CDR1 as SGHRS and CDR2 as YFSETQ. This CDR3 has 14 amino acids. Written as DNA, the CDR3 is TGCGCCAGCAGTTTTGGACGGGGGTACGGGGAGCTGTTTTTT. Its protein product is CASSFGRGYGELFF.

The V gene is TRBV28, the J gene TRBJ2-7; 9 nucleotides agree with TRBD1. CDR3 length equals 14 residues. V was clipped by 7 bases and J by 2 bases; unmatched bases: 6. Germline values: CDR1 MDHEN, CDR2 SYDVKM. In DNA, the CDR3 is TGTGCCAGCACACCGGGACAGGGCCCCTACGAGCAGTACTTC. Residues: CASTPGQGPYEQYF.

The chain links TRBV14 to TRBJ2-5; a possible D gene is TRBD2 (6 bases). This CDR3 has 14 amino acids. V was cut by 4 bases and J by 0 bases, with 9 bases left in between. Germline V CDR1 and CDR2: SGHDN, FVKESK. The CDR3 coding sequence is TGTGCCAGCAGCCCTCGGGGGAACCAAGAGACCCAGTACTTC. This encodes CASSPRGNQETQYF.

In its sample, this clone was seen once. The rearrangement joins TRBV2 to TRBJ2-3; the D gene is possibly TRBD2 (10 bases). V lost 5 bases and J lost 4, with 31 bases in between. CDR3 size: 20 residues. Germline assignment: CDR1 SNHLY and CDR2 FYNNEI. CDR3 nucleotides: TGTGCCAGCAGTTCACAGGGGGCGCTTTCAGCGGGAGGGCCCCCAGATACGCAGTATTTT. It yields the protein CASSSQGALSAGGPPDTQYF.

This sequence joins TRBV5-4 and TRBJ2-1, with TRBD2 matching over 8 bases. CDR3 length: 16 residues. Trimming at V came to 3 bases and at J to 4 bases, leaving 9 bases not matched to a gene. CDR1 and CDR2 (germline): SGHNT, YYREEE (reference sequence). The CDR3 DNA reads TGTGCCAGCAGCTCCCAGAGGAGCGGGAGTTACAATGAGCAGTTCTTC. Protein: CASSSQRSGSYNEQFF.

This rearrangement joins TRBV7-2 to TRBJ2-2, with 11 bases lining up with TRBD2. CDR3 length equals 16 residues. Unmatched junction bases numbered 6, after V lost 5 bases and J lost 4 bases. Germline V CDR1 and CDR2: SGHTA, FQGNSA. The CDR3 sequence: CASSPTSGSPTGELFF. The CDR3, as DNA: TGTGCCAGCAGCCCCACTAGCGGGAGTCCCACCGGGGAGCTGTTTTTT.

This clone was seen more than once but under ten times. The chain links TRBV5-4 to TRBJ2-1; D possibly corresponds to TRBD2 (6 bases). The CDR3 runs to 14 residues. CDR1 SGHNT and CDR2 YYREEE come from the germline V gene (reference sequence). V was trimmed by 0 bases and J by 3 bases, leaving 7 bases between them. In nucleotides, the CDR3 is TGTGCCAGCAGCTTGGCGGGAGACTACAATGAGCAGTTCTTC. Translation: CASSLAGDYNEQFF. The whole variable domain, filled in from reference TRBV5-4 and TRBJ2-1, reads ETGVTQSPTHLIKTRGQQVTLRCSSQSGHNTVSWYQQALGQGPQFIFQYYREEENGRGNFPPRFSGLQFPNYSSELNVNALELDDSALYLCASSLAGDYNEQFFGPGTRLTVL.

In this sample, this clone turned up once. The CDR3 protein is CASSEYGPGQPQETQYF. The CDR3 DNA sequence: TGTGCCAGCAGTGAATATGGGCCTGGGCAGCCGCAAGAGACCCAGTACTTC. The rearrangement uses TRBV6-1 and TRBJ2-5, with D hard to call. CDR3 length: 17 amino acids. Trimming took 2 bases from V and 2 from J, leaving 18 bases between them. In germline, CDR1 is MNHNS, CDR2 SASEGT.

This clone was seen more than once but under ten times. The rearrangement links TRBV27 to TRBJ2-1; weak D call: TRBD2 (6 bases). The CDR3 consists of 14 residues. Germline V gives CDR1 MNHEY, CDR2 SMNVEV (reference sequence). Trimming shortened V by 5 bases and J by 6 bases, and 14 bases separated the two germline ends. The CDR3 sequence is CASSIRERLNEQFF. The DNA for the CDR3 is TGTGCCAGCAGTATCCGGGAGCGCCTCAATGAGCAGTTCTTC.

This chain uses TRBV28 with TRBJ1-4, with unresolved D. Germline V lookup: CDR1 MDHEN, CDR2 SYDVKM. This CDR3 comprises 12 residues. Trimming left V 4 bases short and J 7 bases short, with 7 bases between. Written as DNA, the CDR3 is TGTGCCAGCAGTTCCGGGTTTGAAAAACTGTTTTTT. This encodes CASSSGFEKLFF.

The V call is TRBV5-1, the J call TRBJ1-6, with 8 positions matching TRBD1. The J segment lost 10 bases and the V segment lost 2 bases, leaving 5 bases of the junction unmatched. Germline assignment: CDR1 SGHRS and CDR2 YFSETQ. The CDR3 covers 14 residues. The CDR3 DNA follows: TGCGCCAGCAGCTTCGGACAGGGTCGATCACCCCTCCACTTT. Translated, it gives CASSFGQGRSPLHF.

The chain couples TRBV2 to TRBJ1-1; unclear D gene. V was pared by 7 bases and J by 5 bases, with 14 bases between. CDR3 length equals 13 residues. Germline CDR1 and CDR2: SNHLY and FYNNEI. CDR3: CASIYRTGTEAFF. The CDR3 coding sequence is TGTGCCAGCATCTATAGGACGGGGACTGAAGCTTTCTTT.

This chain's CDR3 is CASSQGGGGTGSTDTQYF. In nucleotides, the CDR3 is TGTGCCAGCAGCCAAGGAGGGGGGGGGACAGGGAGTACAGATACGCAGTATTTT. The chain joins TRBV4-2 to TRBJ2-3, with TRBD1 matching over 9 bases. The CDR3 covers 18 residues. The V gene end was trimmed by 1 base and the J gene end by 3 bases; junction bases not matched to a gene: 11. Germline V lookup: CDR1 LGHNA, CDR2 YNFKEQ.

This clone is a singleton in its sample. The J gene is TRBJ2-7, the V gene TRBV4-1, with 8 bases fitting TRBD1. V dropped 1 base and J dropped 3; count of bases not matched to a gene: 8. CDR1 and CDR2 from the germline V gene are MGHRA and YSYEKL. This CDR3 comprises 16 residues. This CDR3 reads CASSQVITGGVYEQYF. The CDR3 DNA reads as TGCGCCAGCAGCCAAGTTATAACAGGGGGTGTCTACGAGCAGTACTTC.

The chain is built from TRBV5-6 and TRBJ2-1, with D possibly TRBD1 on 6 matching bases. This CDR3 contains 16 residues. Germline V gene sequence: CDR1 SGHDT, CDR2 YYEEEE. Trimming took off 0 bases at V and 1 base at J, with 11 bases between the two ends. The CDR3 region is CASSLGGTRSYNEQFF. Written as DNA, the CDR3 is TGTGCCAGCAGCTTGGGGGGGACAAGATCCTACAATGAGCAGTTCTTC.

The J gene is TRBJ1-4, the V gene TRBV19; 7 bases map to TRBD1. Germline V gene data show CDR1 as LNHDA and CDR2 as SQIVND (reference sequence). Losses at the gene ends were 5 bases for V and 8 bases for J; bases not matched to a gene: 8. The CDR3 spans 14 residues. In nucleotides, the CDR3 is TGTGCCAGTAGTGTCATCGGGACAGCGGAAAAACTGTTTTTT. Encoded protein: CASSVIGTAEKLFF.

This chain uses TRBV7-9 with TRBJ1-2; 7 bases match TRBD1. Germline CDR1 and CDR2: SEHNR and FQNEAQ (reference sequence). Unmatched junction bases numbered 18, after V lost 4 bases and J lost 4 bases. The CDR3 is 18 amino acids. CDR3 residues: CASSSRGLHHQNFYGYTF. DNA of the CDR3: TGTGCCAGCAGCTCCAGGGGGTTACACCACCAGAATTTCTATGGCTACACCTTC.

The V gene is TRBV2, the J gene TRBJ2-5, with a tentative D call TRBD2 (7 bases). The germline V gene has CDR1 SNHLY and CDR2 FYNNEI. V lost 4 bases and J lost 5, with 17 bases in between. This CDR3 has 15 residues. The DNA of the CDR3 is TGTGCCAGCAGTGGGGGGGGCGACCCACATGAGACCCAGTACTTC. It codes for CASSGGGDPHETQYF.

The rearrangement links TRBV29-1 to TRBJ1-1, with D perhaps matching TRBD1 (6 bases). The V end lost 2 bases, the J end lost 4 bases, and 14 bases lay between the germline ends. The germline V gene encodes CDR1 SQVTM and CDR2 ANQGSEA. The CDR3 sequence is 14 residues long. DNA of the CDR3: TGCAGCGTTGAACCCCGGACAGCTTCCACTGAAGCTTTCTTT. Residues: CSVEPRTASTEAFF.

The chain employs TRBV9 and TRBJ2-3; D is possibly TRBD2 (5 bases). Germline values: CDR1 SGDLS, CDR2 YYNGEE. Trimming took 1 base from V and 4 from J, leaving 13 bases between them. CDR3 length: 15 residues. This CDR3 is CASSVSRGSADTQYF. Here the CDR3 DNA reads TGTGCCAGCAGCGTAAGTCGAGGGAGTGCAGATACGCAGTATTTT.

The chain combines TRBV28 with TRBJ1-4; 8 nucleotides match TRBD1. The CDR3 loop spans 16 amino acids. Germline CDR1 is MDHEN and CDR2 is SYDVKM. The V gene end was trimmed by 2 bases and the J gene end by 8 bases; junction bases not matched to a gene: 10. The CDR3 sequence is CASSLIPRGRGEKLFF. The CDR3 DNA follows: TGTGCCAGCAGTTTAATCCCCAGGGGGCGAGGGGAAAAACTGTTTTTT. The variable domain in full, with the rest retrieved from reference TRBV28 and TRBJ1-4, is DVKVTQSSRYLVKRTGEKVFLECVQDMDHENMFWYRQDPGLGLRLIYFSYDVKMKEKGDIPEGYSVSREKKERFSLILESASTNQTSMYLCASSLIPRGRGEKLFFGSGTQLSVL.